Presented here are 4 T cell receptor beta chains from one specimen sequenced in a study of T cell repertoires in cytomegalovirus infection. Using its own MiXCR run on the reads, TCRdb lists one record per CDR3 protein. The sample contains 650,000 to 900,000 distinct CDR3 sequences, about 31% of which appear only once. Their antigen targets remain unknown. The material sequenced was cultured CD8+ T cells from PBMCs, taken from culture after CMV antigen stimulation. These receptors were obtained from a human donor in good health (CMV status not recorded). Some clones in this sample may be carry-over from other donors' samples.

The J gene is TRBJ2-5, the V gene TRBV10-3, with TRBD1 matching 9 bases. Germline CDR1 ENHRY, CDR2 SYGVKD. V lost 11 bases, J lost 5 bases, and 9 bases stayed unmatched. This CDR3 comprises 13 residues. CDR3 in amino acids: CAATGGFKETQYF. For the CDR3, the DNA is TGTGCCGCTACAGGGGGCTTCAAGGAGACCCAGTACTTC.

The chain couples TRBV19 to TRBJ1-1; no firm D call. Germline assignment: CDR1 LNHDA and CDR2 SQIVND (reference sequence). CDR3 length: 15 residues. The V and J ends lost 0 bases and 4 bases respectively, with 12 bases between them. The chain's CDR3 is CASSIEDPILTEAFF. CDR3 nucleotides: TGTGCCAGTAGTATAGAGGACCCTATCCTCACTGAAGCTTTCTTT.

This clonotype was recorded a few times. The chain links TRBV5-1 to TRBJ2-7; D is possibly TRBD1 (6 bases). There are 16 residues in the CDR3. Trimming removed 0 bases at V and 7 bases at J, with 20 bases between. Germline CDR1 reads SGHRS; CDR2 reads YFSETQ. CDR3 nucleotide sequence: TGCGCCAGCAGCTTGGGCCGGACAGTCCAAGGGCGGGAGCAGTACTTC. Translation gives CASSLGRTVQGREQYF.

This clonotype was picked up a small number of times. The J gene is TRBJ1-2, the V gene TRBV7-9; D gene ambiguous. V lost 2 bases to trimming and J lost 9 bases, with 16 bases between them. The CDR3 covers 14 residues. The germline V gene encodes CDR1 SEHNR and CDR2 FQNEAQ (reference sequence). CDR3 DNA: TGTGCCAGCAGCTTACCGCAGGCTAGTGTGCGCTACACCTTC. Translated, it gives CASSLPQASVRYTF. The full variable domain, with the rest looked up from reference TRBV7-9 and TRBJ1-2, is DTGVSQNPRHKITKRGQNVTFRCDPISEHNRLYWYRQTLGQGPEFLTYFQNEAQLEKSRLLSDRFSAERPKGSFSTLEIQRTEQGDSAMYLCASSLPQASVRYTFGSGTRLTVV.